These 27 T cell receptor beta chains came from one sample sequenced in a study of identical twins. MiXCR, run by TCRdb on the 5' RACE reads, gives a single entry per CDR3 protein. The sample lists about 530,000 distinct CDR3 sequences; about 22% were seen once. These same data were also listed under a study on yellow fever vaccine responses in identical twins.

Sequencing was done on a sample of CD4+ T cells sorted from blood. The receptors come from a woman between 18 and 30 years old in good health.

The CDR3 loop reads CASSLADRGSNTGELFF. CDR3 nucleotide sequence: TGTGCCAGCAGCTTGGCGGATAGGGGATCGAACACCGGGGAGCTGTTTTTT. The chain uses TRBV5-8 and TRBJ2-2; tentative D call: TRBD1 (5 bases). V lost 0 bases and J lost 0, with 12 bases in between. The germline CDR1 and CDR2 sequences are SGHTS and YDEGEE. This CDR3 comprises 17 residues.

The chain combines TRBV20-1 with TRBJ2-7; 9 bases agree with TRBD2. The CDR3 extends over 16 amino acids. J was trimmed by 3 bases and V by 1 base; bases with no gene match: 10. The germline V gene has CDR1 DFQATT and CDR2 SNEGSKA (reference sequence). The DNA of the CDR3 is TGCAGTGCTAGAGGGGGAGGAGTAGCGGGAGTCTACGAGCAGTACTTC. It is translated as CSARGGGVAGVYEQYF.

This clonotype was counted many times. The gene calls are TRBV2 and TRBJ1-2; unclear D gene. The V and J ends lost 1 base and 4 bases respectively, with 10 bases between them. This CDR3 has 14 amino acids. Germline V gene sequence: CDR1 SNHLY, CDR2 FYNNEI. In nucleotides, the CDR3 is TGTGCCAGCAGTGAAGTGCGGGGTCCCTATGGCTACACCTTC. This codes for CASSEVRGPYGYTF. The variable domain in full, completed from reference TRBV2 and TRBJ1-2, reads EPEVTQTPSHQVTQMGQEVILRCVPISNHLYFYWYRQILGQKVEFLVSFYNNEISEKSEIFDDQFSVERPDGSNFTLKIRSTKLEDSAMYFCASSEVRGPYGYTFGSGTRLTVV.

This clonotype was counted a few times. The J gene is TRBJ2-1, the V gene TRBV3-1; 10 bases map to TRBD2. Trimming took 1 base from V and 6 from J; bases not matched to a gene: 6. Germline loops: CDR1 LGHDT, CDR2 YNNKEL (reference sequence). The length of the CDR3 is 16 residues. DNA for the CDR3: TGTGCCAGCAGCCAAGGTGGGAGCGGGAGGGCCAATGAGCAGTTCTTC. The encoded protein is CASSQGGSGRANEQFF.

Only a few counts were recorded for this clonotype. The CDR3 sequence is CASSAAGSHEQYF. The CDR3 DNA follows: TGCGCCAGCAGTGCGGCGGGATCCCACGAGCAGTACTTC. V gene TRBV10-2 combines with J gene TRBJ2-7; weak D call: TRBD2 (6 bases). CDR3 length equals 13 residues. From germline, CDR1 is WSHSY and CDR2 SAAADI. The V and J ends lost 4 bases and 5 bases respectively, with 12 bases between them.

The J gene is TRBJ2-7, the V gene TRBV15; 9 bases map to TRBD2. Germline V gene sequence: CDR1 LNHNV, CDR2 YYDKDF (reference sequence). This CDR3 has 16 residues. The ends lost 5 bases at V and 0 bases at J; junction bases unmatched: 8. CDR3 bases: TGTGCCACCAGCTTGAATTGGACTAGCGCCTCCTACGAGCAGTACGTC. Its protein is CATSLNWTSASYEQYV.

The V call is TRBV25-1, the J call TRBJ2-2; no reliable D call. The V and J ends lost 2 bases and 6 bases respectively, with 4 bases between them. Germline V CDR1 and CDR2: MGHDK, SYGVNS. The CDR3 runs to 12 residues. The CDR3 DNA follows: TGTGCCAGCAGTGAACATGCCGGGGAGCTGTTTTTT. Protein product: CASSEHAGELFF.

This clonotype has just a few counts. The V call is TRBV5-6, the J call TRBJ2-1; 8 bases agree with TRBD2. Germline V gene data show CDR1 as SGHDT and CDR2 as YYEEEE. V trimming: 1 base; J trimming: 6 bases; junction bases outside the gene matches: 6. The CDR3 extends over 15 amino acids. CDR3 residues: CASSLQPSGFNEQFF. Written as DNA, the CDR3 is TGTGCCAGCAGCTTGCAACCTAGCGGGTTCAATGAGCAGTTCTTC. Drawing the rest from reference TRBV5-6 and TRBJ2-1, the complete variable domain is DAGVTQSPTHLIKTRGQQVTLRCSPKSGHDTVSWYQQALGQGPQFIFQYYEEEERQRGNFPDRFSGHQFPNYSSELNVNALLLGDSALYLCASSLQPSGFNEQFFGPGTRLTVL.

In its sample, this clonotype was seen many times. The genes are TRBV10-2 and TRBJ2-3; 11 positions agree with TRBD2. This CDR3 is built from 18 residues. Germline V CDR1 and CDR2: WSHSY, SAAADI. V shed 0 bases, J shed 0 bases, and the junction held 5 bases outside the gene matches. CDR3 sequence: CASSESARLAGSTDTQYF. The CDR3 nucleotides read TGCGCCAGCAGTGAGTCTGCGAGACTAGCGGGGAGCACAGATACGCAGTATTTT.

This clonotype showed up many times. The chain uses TRBV4-1 and TRBJ2-7; D is undetermined. CDR1 MGHRA and CDR2 YSYEKL come from the germline V gene. Deletions cut 3 bases from V and 2 bases from J, with 17 bases between. This CDR3 has 16 amino acids. This CDR3 is CASSHLFTERTYEQYF. The CDR3 nucleotides read TGCGCCAGCAGCCATTTATTCACAGAACGGACCTACGAGCAGTACTTC.

The chain uses TRBV28 and TRBJ2-7; a possible D gene is TRBD2 (6 bases). The CDR3 length is 13 residues. V lost 7 bases, J lost 2 bases, and 12 bases lay in between. Germline CDR1 and CDR2: MDHEN and SYDVKM. The CDR3 DNA reads TGTGCCAGCAAACCGGGAGTCCCCTACGAGCAGTACTTC. Its protein is CASKPGVPYEQYF.

This clonotype was seen repeatedly, ten times or more. Sequence at one end of the junction differs from germline and may be a read error. V usage is TRBV12-3 or TRBV12-4 and J usage is TRBJ2-3, with 9 bases fitting TRBD2. The CDR3 has 15 residues. CDR3 coding DNA: TGCGCCAGCAGCTTGGGACTAGCAGGCACAGATACGCAGTATTTT. This gives the protein CASSLGLAGTDTQYF.

This clonotype has more than one count but fewer than ten. The CDR3 loop reads CASSLRGSGTDTQYF. The CDR3, as DNA: TGTGCCAGCAGCTTAAGGGGTAGTGGCACAGATACGCAGTATTTT. V and J are TRBV7-2 and TRBJ2-3, with a possible D match to TRBD1 (5 bases). Trimming took 2 bases from V and 1 from J, leaving 10 bases between them. Germline assignment: CDR1 SGHTA and CDR2 FQGNSA. The CDR3 runs 15 residues. Full variable domain (missing parts from reference TRBV7-2 and TRBJ2-3): GAGVSQSPSNKVTEKGKDVELRCDPISGHTALYWYRQSLGQGLEFLIYFQGNSAPDKSGLPSDRFSAERTGGSVSTLTIQRTQQEDSAVYLCASSLRGSGTDTQYFGPGTRLTVL.

The chain couples TRBV14 to TRBJ2-7, with 7 bases matching TRBD1. The ends lost 5 bases at V and 7 bases at J; junction bases unmatched: 5. CDR3 size: 12 residues. The V gene's germline CDR1 is SGHDN and CDR2 FVKESK. The CDR3 sequence: CASSSGGLEQYV. CDR3 sequence (DNA): TGTGCCAGCAGCTCAGGGGGATTGGAGCAGTACGTC.

This clonotype was picked up a small number of times. The J gene is TRBJ1-3, the V gene TRBV25-1; no clear D. In germline, CDR1 is MGHDK, CDR2 SYGVNS. The CDR3 totals 14 residues. V lost 1 base and J 9 bases, leaving 13 bases between the germline ends. The CDR3 bases are TGTGCCAGCAGTGAATCAGGAGGGTCTCGCACCATATATTTT. Residues: CASSESGGSRTIYF.

The rearrangement links TRBV20-1 to TRBJ2-1; D not certain. Trimming took 1 base from V and 1 from J, leaving 11 bases between them. The CDR3 has 15 residues. Germline lookup yields CDR1 DFQATT and CDR2 SNEGSKA (reference sequence). Here the CDR3 reads CSARVPGRSYNEQFF. CDR3 DNA: TGCAGTGCTAGAGTTCCGGGCAGATCCTACAATGAGCAGTTCTTC.

The sample holds a few counts of this clonotype. The rearrangement links TRBV20-1 to TRBJ1-4; D uncertain. V lost 0 bases, J lost 7 bases, and 9 bases lay in between. Germline V CDR1 and CDR2: DFQATT, SNEGSKA (reference sequence). The CDR3 totals 13 residues. The DNA of the CDR3 is TGCAGTGCTAGAGACTTGCGGGGTGAAAAACTGTTTTTT. Translating gives CSARDLRGEKLFF.

This clonotype was counted ten times or more. The chain uses TRBV12-3 or TRBV12-4 and TRBJ1-2, with 11 nucleotides matching TRBD1. This CDR3 has 15 amino acids. Trimming took 5 bases from V and 1 from J; bases not matched to a gene: 3. CDR3 residues: CASSPGTGGNYGYTF. The CDR3 region has the DNA TGTGCCAGCAGTCCAGGGACAGGGGGTAACTATGGCTACACCTTC.

The chain carries TRBV5-1 and TRBJ2-5, with a tentative D call TRBD2 (5 bases). Germline assignment: CDR1 SGHRS and CDR2 YFSETQ. Trimming removed 3 bases at V and 5 bases at J, with 14 bases between. The CDR3 runs 14 residues. CDR3 nucleotide sequence: TGCGCCAGCAGCTGGGCCGGGGTGAGTGAGACCCAGTACTTC. It codes for CASSWAGVSETQYF.

This clonotype has a handful of counts. The chain recombines TRBV10-3 with TRBJ1-3; no clear D gene. The CDR3 loop spans 14 amino acids. The ends were cut back, 10 bases at V and 2 bases at J, with 15 bases in the middle. Germline assignment: CDR1 ENHRY and CDR2 SYGVKD. CDR3 bases: TGTGCCACAGGACCCTCAGGACCTGGAAACACCATATATTTT. Translation gives CATGPSGPGNTIYF.

This CDR3 is CASRRGQEFPYEQYF. CDR3 nucleotide sequence: TGTGCCAGCCGCAGGGGCCAGGAATTCCCCTACGAGCAGTACTTC. The chain carries TRBV27 and TRBJ2-7, with D possibly TRBD1 on 6 matching bases. Trimming took off 8 bases at V and 2 bases at J, with 19 bases between the two ends. The CDR3 is made up of 15 amino acids. Germline V CDR1 and CDR2: MNHEY, SMNVEV (reference sequence).

This clonotype was detected only a few times. This chain joins TRBV20-1 and TRBJ2-7; D is ambiguous. Between the trimmed V and J ends, which lost 3 bases and 7 bases, there was a span of 10 bases. Looked up from germline, CDR1 is DFQATT and CDR2 is SNEGSKA (reference sequence). The CDR3 is 11 residues long. In nucleotides, the CDR3 is TGCAGTGCTAGTTTGGTGGGTGAGCAGTACTTC. This gives the protein CSASLVGEQYF.

This clonotype has at least ten counts. CDR3 in amino acids: CASSFSNEQFF. As DNA, the CDR3 is TGTGCCAGCAGCTTTTCCAATGAGCAGTTCTTC. This rearrangement joins TRBV7-2 to TRBJ2-1, with unresolved D. Trimming took 3 bases from V and 6 from J, leaving 3 bases between them. The CDR3 sequence is 11 residues long. Germline values: CDR1 SGHTA, CDR2 FQGNSA.

This clonotype was counted once. This sequence joins TRBV28 and TRBJ2-1, with D hard to call. From germline, CDR1 is MDHEN and CDR2 SYDVKM. The CDR3 totals 15 residues. Trimming removed 5 bases at V and 5 bases at J, with 16 bases between. CDR3 sequence (DNA): TGTGCCAGCAGTCTGACAAGCGACACCAACAATGAGCAGTTCTTC. It translates to CASSLTSDTNNEQFF.

In this sample, this clonotype turned up a few times. V is TRBV19 and J is TRBJ2-2, with D perhaps assigned TRBD1 or TRBD2 (5 bases each). Germline-derived CDR1 and CDR2 are LNHDA and SQIVND (reference sequence). The V gene lost 7 bases and the J gene lost 9 bases, with 15 bases spanning the gap. The CDR3 has 13 amino acids. CDR3 sequence reads: CASMRGGPRELFF. The CDR3 region has the DNA TGTGCCAGTATGAGGGGCGGGCCTAGGGAGCTGTTTTTT.

This clonotype came up a few times. The chain couples TRBV27 to TRBJ2-1; TRBD2 aligns across 13 bases. This CDR3 has 18 residues. CDR1 MNHEY and CDR2 SMNVEV come from the germline V gene (reference sequence). Trimming removed 7 bases from V and 1 base from J; junction bases left unmatched: 10. CDR3 in DNA: TGTGCCAGCATTAGTTCCGTGACTAGCGGGAGGTCCTACAATGAGCAGTTCTTC. This gives the protein CASISSVTSGRSYNEQFF.

The chain employs TRBV7-8 and TRBJ2-7; D ambiguous. Germline assignment: CDR1 SGHVS and CDR2 FQNEAQ. V lost 4 bases to trimming and J lost 4 bases, with 11 bases between them. This CDR3 region has 13 residues. The CDR3 DNA follows: TGTGCCAGCAGCTACGATTATCGTTACGAGCAGTACTTC. Its protein is CASSYDYRYEQYF.